This T cell receptor (beta chain) appears in the sequencing data of a study of blood T cell repertoires in COVID-19. About the study: Sites across the United States, Italy and Spain contributed samples from acute and convalescent COVID-19. T cells, B-cell-depleted T cells, or PBMCs provided the cDNA or gDNA that served as material.

In the study's own analysis: Amplification of reference gene primers provided the estimated nucleated cell counts. The data were produced by immunoSEQ multiplex PCR, yet TCRdb's version contains in-frame clones alone and is incomplete. V and J calls and clone size are copied from that table; D and trimming were computed from the DNA. In the table there are roughly 100,000 clones, 75% to 90% of which are singletons. Sequencing was carried out using peripheral blood. The clonotype originates from a woman aged 80 or over with active COVID-19.

CDR3 DNA: TGCGCCAGCAGGTCGAGGGAGCCGAATGAAAAACTGTTTTTT. This sequence encodes CASRSREPNEKLFF. The rearrangement links TRBV5-1 to TRBJ1-4; no reliable D call. CDR3 length: 14 residues. Per the germline V gene, CDR1 is SGHRS and CDR2 is YFSETQ. V was clipped by 5 bases and J by 5 bases, with 13 bases between them.